This T cell receptor beta chain was recovered during a study of cytomegalovirus exposure and HLA in healthy donors. Concerning this clone itself: The antigen is undetermined.

From the 120-subject validation cohort, which was separate from the roughly 610-subject first cohort, the donors were drawn. Some clones are missing from TCRdb's copy, which holds only in-frame ones; the method was immunoSEQ multiplex PCR. The sample carries 66,000 or so clones, around 97% recorded once. V dropped 0 bases and J dropped 1 base, with 8 bases sitting between them. Germline loops: CDR1 SGHNT, CDR2 YYREEE (reference sequence). The CDR3 spans 15 residues. Study-wide points: Reportedly, cytomegalovirus status was diagnosed with high sensitivity and specificity. Researchers catalogued about 150 TCR beta chains as cytomegalovirus-associated. Three CMV-associated chains proved CMV antigen-specific in vitro.

The TCR originated in a woman aged 18-35 years in good health and CMV-seropositive. The material sequenced was PBMCs. The chain joins TRBV5-4 to TRBJ2-1; the D gene is possibly TRBD2 (6 bases). The CDR3 is CASSLGGTSYNEQFF. For the CDR3, the DNA is TGTGCCAGCAGCTTGGGCGGGACTTCCTACAATGAGCAGTTCTTC.